These 27 T cell receptor beta chains were sequenced from one sample in a study of blood T cell repertoires in COVID-19. Sequencing used immunoSEQ multiplex PCR; TCRdb keeps in-frame clones, though not all of them. This table holds roughly 55,000 clones, roughly three quarters found once. The sequenced material came from peripheral blood. Receptors originate from a man between 60 and 70 years old with acute or convalescent COVID-19.

The chain recombines TRBV7-3 with TRBJ2-3; 10 bases are shared with TRBD1. The V gene end was trimmed by 1 base and the J gene end by 5 bases; junction bases not matched to a gene: 9. This CDR3 comprises 17 residues. CDR1 and CDR2 (germline): SGHTA, FQGTGA. The CDR3, as DNA: TGTGCCAGCAGCTTAAACCCGGGACAGGGGATATTAGATACGCAGTATTTT. This encodes CASSLNPGQGILDTQYF.

This chain joins TRBV29-1 and TRBJ1-2, with TRBD1 matching over 8 bases. The length of the CDR3 is 13 residues. The V and J ends lost 2 bases and 4 bases, in that order; junction bases with no gene match: 3. Germline lookup yields CDR1 SQVTM and CDR2 ANQGSEA. DNA of the CDR3: TGCAGCGTTGAAACTACAGGGGGCTATGGCTACACCTTC. Translating gives CSVETTGGYGYTF. The complete variable domain, with remaining parts taken from reference TRBV29-1 and TRBJ1-2, reads SAVISQKPSRDICQRGTSLTIQCQVDSQVTMMFWYRQQPGQSLTLIATANQGSEATYESGFVIDKFPISRPNLTFSTLTVSNMSPEDSSIYLCSVETTGGYGYTFGSGTRLTVV.

The rearrangement uses TRBV6-5 and TRBJ2-1; tentative D call: TRBD2 (6 bases). The germline CDR1 and CDR2 sequences are MNHEY and SVGAGI. The V gene lost 6 bases and the J gene lost 0 bases, with 12 bases spanning the gap. This CDR3 has 15 residues. The chain's CDR3 is CASSRGESSYNEQFF. The CDR3 region has the DNA TGTGCCAGCAGCCGCGGGGAAAGCTCCTACAATGAGCAGTTCTTC.

The chain links TRBV19 to TRBJ2-5; possible D gene TRBD1, 6 bases. This CDR3 is built from 15 residues. Trimming took 2 bases from V and 1 from J, leaving 11 bases between them. From germline, CDR1 is LNHDA and CDR2 SQIVND (reference sequence). CDR3 in DNA: TGTGCCAGTAGTATAAGCCAGACAGGCCAAGAGACCCAGTACTTC. Protein sequence: CASSISQTGQETQYF.

The chain recombines TRBV28 with TRBJ2-2, with D perhaps TRBD1 (6 bases). Trimming cost V 8 bases and J 6 bases, with 10 bases left between them. This CDR3 contains 12 residues. The germline V gene has CDR1 MDHEN and CDR2 SYDVKM. In DNA form, the CDR3 reads TGTGCCAGCTTGCCAGGGGCCGGGGAGCTGTTTTTT. Protein: CASLPGAGELFF.

The chain combines TRBV4-2 with TRBJ2-5; 9 nucleotides line up with TRBD1. The CDR3 length is 15 residues. V trimming: 0 bases; J trimming: 4 bases; junction bases outside the gene matches: 3. Germline assignment: CDR1 LGHNA and CDR2 YNFKEQ. In DNA, the CDR3 is TGTGCCAGCAGCCAAGAGAAGACAGGGGGAGAGACCCAGTACTTC. Translation gives CASSQEKTGGETQYF.

By its share, this clone is medium-sized. V usage is TRBV7-9 and J usage is TRBJ1-5, with 9 nucleotides matching TRBD1. Germline trimming cut 5 bases from V and 3 bases from J; bases unmatched to any gene: 8. This CDR3 spans 16 amino acids. In germline, CDR1 is SEHNR, CDR2 FQNEAQ (reference sequence). The DNA for the CDR3 is TGTGCCAGCAGCCCTATGGGACAGGGACTCAATCAGCCCCAGCATTTT. As protein: CASSPMGQGLNQPQHF. The full variable domain, rest sourced from reference TRBV7-9 and TRBJ1-5, is DTGVSQNPRHKITKRGQNVTFRCDPISEHNRLYWYRQTLGQGPEFLTYFQNEAQLEKSRLLSDRFSAERPKGSFSTLEIQRTEQGDSAMYLCASSPMGQGLNQPQHFGDGTRLSIL.

This sequence joins TRBV4-2 and TRBJ1-1; 8 bases are shared with TRBD1. Germline V gives CDR1 LGHNA, CDR2 YNFKEQ. J lost 1 base, V lost 4 bases, and 5 bases had no gene match. The CDR3 has 15 amino acids. This chain's CDR3 is CASSRMGQENTEAFF. The CDR3 coding sequence is TGTGCCAGCAGCCGCATGGGACAGGAGAACACTGAAGCTTTCTTT.

The rearrangement uses TRBV5-4 and TRBJ2-7; 8 nucleotides agree with TRBD1. Germline values: CDR1 SGHNT, CDR2 YYREEE (reference sequence). This CDR3 has 16 residues. V trimming: 0 bases; J trimming: 2 bases; junction bases outside the gene matches: 7. CDR3 sequence reads: CASSLGAPTGAYEQYF. The CDR3, as DNA: TGTGCCAGCAGCTTGGGCGCGCCGACAGGGGCCTACGAGCAGTACTTC.

The genes are TRBV7-9 and TRBJ2-2; D remains ambiguous. From germline, CDR1 is SEHNR and CDR2 FQNEAQ (reference sequence). The CDR3 is made up of 16 amino acids. V shed 5 bases and J shed 7 bases, with 20 bases lying between them. The CDR3 DNA is TGTGCCAGCAGCCCGACCCTTACAGCACCCGGCGGGGAGCTGTTTTTT. Translating it yields CASSPTLTAPGGELFF.

By its share, this clone is medium-sized. CDR3 amino acids: CAIDGPAGTDTQYF. CDR3 sequence (DNA): TGTGCCATCGACGGCCCAGCGGGGACAGATACGCAGTATTTT. The J gene is TRBJ2-3, the V gene TRBV15, with 7 positions matching TRBD2. Trimming took 10 bases from V and 3 from J; bases not matched to a gene: 10. The CDR3 runs 14 residues. Looked up from germline, CDR1 is LNHNV and CDR2 is YYDKDF (reference sequence). Using reference TRBV15 and TRBJ2-3 for the parts outside the CDR3, the full variable domain is DAMVIQNPRYQVTQFGKPVTLSCSQTLNHNVMYWYQQKSSQAPKLLFHYYDKDFNNEADTPDNFQSRRPNTSFCFLDIRSPGLGDTAMYLCAIDGPAGTDTQYFGPGTRLTVL.

This clone showed up just once. This sequence joins TRBV7-9 and TRBJ2-3; TRBD1 aligns across 9 bases. The V gene's germline CDR1 is SEHNR and CDR2 FQNEAQ (reference sequence). Losses at the gene ends were 8 bases for V and 0 bases for J; bases not matched to a gene: 3. The CDR3 is 14 residues long. The CDR3 coding sequence is TGTGCCAGCTCGGGACAGGGTAGCACAGATACGCAGTATTTT. Translated, it gives CASSGQGSTDTQYF.

The rearrangement links TRBV14 to TRBJ2-7; TRBD1 matches 8 bases. The CDR3 has 14 amino acids. V lost 7 bases to trimming and J lost 3 bases; unmatched junction nucleotides: 8. Per germline, CDR1 SGHDN and CDR2 FVKESK. CDR3 sequence (DNA): TGTGCCAGCAAGGCCGGGACAGGACGCTACGAGCAGTACTTC. As protein: CASKAGTGRYEQYF.

Only a few counts were recorded for this clone. The CDR3 region is CASSGGKGGQETQYF. DNA for the CDR3: TGTGCCAGCAGTGGGGGGAAGGGGGGGCAAGAGACCCAGTACTTC. The chain carries TRBV2 and TRBJ2-5; possible D gene TRBD2, 7 bases. Trimming took off 4 bases at V and 2 bases at J, with 14 bases between the two ends. CDR1 SNHLY and CDR2 FYNNEI come from the germline V gene. This CDR3 comprises 15 residues.

This clone was found a few times. The gene calls are TRBV6-5 and TRBJ2-7; 10 bases align to TRBD1. The trim removed 7 bases at V and 1 base at J, leaving 7 bases unmatched. CDR3 size: 15 residues. CDR1 is MNHEY, CDR2 SVGAGI, per germline. The CDR3 DNA is TGTGCCAGCAAATTGACAGGGGGCATATCCTACGAGCAGTACTTC. Its protein product is CASKLTGGISYEQYF.

The chain has TRBV5-5 and TRBJ1-3, with a tentative D call TRBD1 (6 bases). This CDR3 region has 17 residues. With 0 bases removed from V and 6 bases from J, the gap between germline ends came to 19 bases. Germline loops: CDR1 SGHKS, CDR2 YYEKEE (reference sequence). The CDR3 DNA follows: TGTGCCAGCAGCTTGGCCGTGGGACAAAGTGCGGAAAACACCATATATTTT. It codes for CASSLAVGQSAENTIYF.

The genes are TRBV6-1 and TRBJ2-3; TRBD2 is a possible D gene (5 bases). With 6 bases removed from V and 2 bases from J, the gap between germline ends came to 18 bases. This CDR3 region has 16 residues. Germline V CDR1 and CDR2: MNHNS, SASEGT. CDR3 sequence: CASREHPGLLTDTQYF. CDR3 DNA sequence: TGTGCCAGCAGAGAACACCCAGGACTTCTCACAGATACGCAGTATTTT.

In this sample, this clone turned up a few times. The genes are TRBV12-3 or TRBV12-4 and TRBJ1-2, with 7 bases that match TRBD1. Unmatched junction bases numbered 4, after V lost 7 bases and J lost 2 bases. This CDR3 has 13 residues. CDR3 region: CASTLQGNYGYTF. The CDR3 region has the DNA TGTGCCAGCACTCTACAGGGGAACTATGGCTACACCTTC.

This clone appeared a few times. The CDR3 sequence is CASSFTGGNEQYF. CDR3 coding DNA: TGTGCCAGCAGCTTCACAGGGGGCAACGAGCAGTACTTC. The gene calls are TRBV5-6 and TRBJ2-7; 9 positions agree with TRBD1. With 2 bases clipped from V and 5 bases from J, the junction kept 2 bases outside the gene matches. This CDR3 has 13 amino acids. Germline-derived CDR1 and CDR2 are SGHDT and YYEEEE.

The chain has TRBV19 and TRBJ2-2, with 7 bases fitting TRBD1. V shed 7 bases and J 4 bases; nucleotides not matched to a gene: 9. Germline CDR1 LNHDA, CDR2 SQIVND (reference sequence). This CDR3 is 15 amino acids long. CDR3 DNA: TGTGCCAGTATAAGGGGGCGAACGGGCACCGGGGAGCTGTTTTTT. Its protein is CASIRGRTGTGELFF.

This sequence joins TRBV6-5 and TRBJ2-2; 8 positions agree with TRBD1. Germline CDR1 and CDR2: MNHEY and SVGAGI. V trimming: 4 bases; J trimming: 4 bases; junction bases outside the gene matches: 8. The CDR3 contains 16 residues. The CDR3 nucleotides read TGTGCCAGCAGTTCGCGACAGGGGTCTCTCACCGGGGAGCTGTTTTTT. This sequence encodes CASSSRQGSLTGELFF.

The gene calls are TRBV5-1 and TRBJ1-4; 11 bases are a match to TRBD1. Looked up from germline, CDR1 is SGHRS and CDR2 is YFSETQ. CDR3 length equals 16 residues. V lost 0 bases to trimming and J lost 8 bases; unmatched junction nucleotides: 6. CDR3 protein: CASSLGTGGDLEKLFF. The CDR3 bases are TGCGCCAGCAGCTTGGGGACAGGGGGCGACCTGGAAAAACTGTTTTTT.

This clone appeared a few times. The gene calls are TRBV27 and TRBJ1-1; 8 bases line up with TRBD1. Germline V gene sequence: CDR1 MNHEY, CDR2 SMNVEV (reference sequence). J was trimmed by 7 bases and V by 7 bases; bases with no gene match: 14. The CDR3 spans 15 residues. The CDR3 region is CASNLRQGSKNEAFF. For the CDR3, the DNA is TGTGCCAGCAACCTAAGACAGGGGAGCAAAAATGAAGCTTTCTTT.

The chain joins TRBV18 to TRBJ1-1; a weak D match, TRBD1 (6 bases). CDR3 length equals 14 residues. Germline V CDR1 and CDR2: KGHSH, LQKENI. V was clipped by 3 bases and J by 6 bases, with 14 bases between them. CDR3 nucleotide sequence: TGTGCCAGCTCACCCCGACGGGACAACGCTGAAGCTTTCTTT. It yields the protein CASSPRRDNAEAFF.

The chain joins TRBV5-4 to TRBJ2-2; TRBD2 matches at 14 bases. This CDR3 is 16 amino acids long. Germline CDR1 and CDR2: SGHNT and YYREEE (reference sequence). Trimming at V came to 3 bases and at J to 4 bases, leaving 2 bases not matched to a gene. CDR3 amino acids: CASSSGTSGGTGELFF. The CDR3 DNA sequence: TGTGCCAGCAGCTCAGGGACTAGCGGGGGCACCGGGGAGCTGTTTTTT.

The chain joins TRBV5-1 to TRBJ1-2, with 8 nucleotides matching TRBD1. This CDR3 spans 14 amino acids. Germline lookup yields CDR1 SGHRS and CDR2 YFSETQ. V lost 5 bases and J lost 8; bases outside the gene matches: 11. The CDR3 loop is CASSGTGAGEGYTF. For the CDR3, the DNA is TGCGCCAGCAGTGGGACAGGCGCCGGCGAAGGCTACACCTTC.

This clone was detected once. The J gene is TRBJ1-2, the V gene TRBV9; 7 positions agree with TRBD1. This CDR3 spans 16 amino acids. V shed 1 base, J shed 2 bases, and the junction held 8 bases outside the gene matches. Germline CDR1 SGDLS, CDR2 YYNGEE. CDR3: CASSVSGQATNYGYTF. For the CDR3, the DNA is TGTGCCAGCAGCGTATCTGGACAGGCGACGAACTATGGCTACACCTTC.